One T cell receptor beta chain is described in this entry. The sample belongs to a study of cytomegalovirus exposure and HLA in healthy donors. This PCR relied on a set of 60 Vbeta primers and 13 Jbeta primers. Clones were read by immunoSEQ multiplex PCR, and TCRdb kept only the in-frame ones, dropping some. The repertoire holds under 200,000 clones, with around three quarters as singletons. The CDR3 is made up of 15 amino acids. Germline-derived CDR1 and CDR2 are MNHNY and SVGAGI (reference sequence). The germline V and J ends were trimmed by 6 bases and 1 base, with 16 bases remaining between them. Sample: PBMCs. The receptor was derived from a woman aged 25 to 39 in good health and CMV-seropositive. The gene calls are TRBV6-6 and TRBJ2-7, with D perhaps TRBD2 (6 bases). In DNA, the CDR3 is TGTGCCAGCAGCTCCCTCTTTGGGGGGTCCTACGAGCAGTACTTC. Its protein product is CASSSLFGGSYEQYF.